This passage covers 31 T cell receptor beta chains from one sample sequenced in a study of beta chain features in type 1 diabetes. Expressed TCRB transcripts were sequenced after all isolated RNA was converted to cDNA. TCRdb keeps only in-frame clones here, not all; method: immunoSEQ multiplex PCR. Of 220,000 or so clones listed, about 70% are singletons. Source material: naive CD4+ T cells from blood. The receptors were gathered from a man aged 25 to 45 in good health.

The V and J genes are TRBV4-1 and TRBJ2-1; 7 bases fit TRBD1. This CDR3 has 14 amino acids. Germline assignment: CDR1 MGHRA and CDR2 YSYEKL. Trimming cost V 5 bases and J 9 bases; bases outside gene matches: 10. CDR3: CASSEQGSSPEQFF. CDR3 DNA: TGCGCCAGCAGCGAACAGGGGTCTAGTCCTGAGCAGTTCTTC.

This clone has a handful of counts. The V call is TRBV15, the J call TRBJ1-1; weak D call: TRBD1 (6 bases). The germline V and J ends were trimmed by 1 base and 7 bases, with 10 bases remaining between them. Germline loops: CDR1 LNHNV, CDR2 YYDKDF (reference sequence). This CDR3 is 13 amino acids long. The CDR3: CATSRVKDSEAFF. Here the CDR3 DNA reads TGTGCCACCAGCAGAGTAAAGGACAGTGAAGCTTTCTTT.

The J gene is TRBJ2-2, the V gene TRBV25-1, with 8 nucleotides matching TRBD1. The CDR3 contains 14 residues. After removal of 5 bases from V and 7 bases from J, the junction contained 6 bases not matched to a gene. In germline, CDR1 is MGHDK, CDR2 SYGVNS. CDR3 region: CASSPRTGFGELFF. The DNA of the CDR3 is TGTGCCAGCAGTCCCAGGACAGGGTTCGGGGAGCTGTTTTTT.

This clone was picked up a small number of times. In DNA, the CDR3 is TGCAGCGTCGGGGACAGGGGAAGCAATCAGCCCCAGCATTTT. This encodes CSVGDRGSNQPQHF. The V gene is TRBV29-1, the J gene TRBJ1-5; 10 nucleotides match TRBD1. After removal of 6 bases from V and 1 base from J, the junction contained 3 bases not matched to a gene. CDR3 length: 14 residues. Germline V gives CDR1 SQVTM, CDR2 ANQGSEA.

The sample holds one count of this clone. The chain uses TRBV4-2 and TRBJ1-1, with 10 bases that match TRBD1. This CDR3 is 12 amino acids long. J lost 9 bases, V lost 3 bases, and 1 base had no gene match. CDR1 LGHNA and CDR2 YNFKEQ come from the germline V gene. This CDR3 is CASSQGQGKAFF. CDR3 DNA sequence: TGTGCCAGCAGCCAGGGACAGGGGAAAGCTTTCTTT.

The CDR3 sequence is CASSRDREMEGYTF. The CDR3 bases are TGTGCCAGCTCACGGGACAGGGAAATGGAAGGCTACACCTTC. V is TRBV18 and J is TRBJ1-2, with 9 bases matching TRBD1. The V and J ends lost 4 bases and 8 bases, in that order; junction bases with no gene match: 8. The CDR3 loop spans 14 amino acids. Germline V CDR1 and CDR2: KGHSH, LQKENI.

In DNA, the CDR3 is TGTGCCATCAGTGAGTCGAGTCTAGCGGGGATGGAGACCCAGTACTTC. It translates to CAISESSLAGMETQYF. This chain uses TRBV10-3 with TRBJ2-5; the match to TRBD2 covers 9 bases. The CDR3 is 16 amino acids. Per germline, CDR1 ENHRY and CDR2 SYGVKD. Trimming removed 0 bases from V and 5 bases from J; junction bases left unmatched: 7.

Comments on this clone: Other DNA variants within this sample encode the same CDR3. The rearrangement uses TRBV29-1 and TRBJ1-1; D is ambiguous. Germline CDR1 and CDR2: SQVTM and ANQGSEA. The V end was cut by 6 bases, the J end by 0 bases, with 11 bases between. The CDR3 is 13 residues long. DNA of the CDR3: TGCAGCGTCGTCCGGGTTCTGAACACTGAAGCTTTCTTT. As protein: CSVVRVLNTEAFF. The full variable domain, its missing parts supplied by reference TRBV29-1 and TRBJ1-1, is SAVISQKPSRDICQRGTSLTIQCQVDSQVTMMFWYRQQPGQSLTLIATANQGSEATYESGFVIDKFPISRPNLTFSTLTVSNMSPEDSSIYLCSVVRVLNTEAFFGQGTRLTVV.

This clone has a single count. DNA for the CDR3: TGCGCCAGCAGCCGAGGGACTAGCGGCGGCACAGATACGCAGTATTTT. Translating gives CASSRGTSGGTDTQYF. J is TRBJ2-3 and V is TRBV4-3; 11 bases map to TRBD2. V dropped 4 bases and J dropped 1; count of bases not matched to a gene: 4. CDR1 is LGHNA, CDR2 YSLEER, per germline. The CDR3 loop spans 16 amino acids.

This chain joins TRBV7-2 and TRBJ2-1, with 9 bases fitting TRBD2. The V gene's germline CDR1 is SGHTA and CDR2 FQGNSA. Trimming removed 5 bases from V and 1 base from J; junction bases left unmatched: 3. CDR3 size: 15 residues. CDR3 residues: CASSTSGQSYNEQFF. The CDR3 nucleotides are TGTGCCAGCAGCACTAGCGGGCAGTCCTACAATGAGCAGTTCTTC. The variable domain in full, with the rest retrieved from reference TRBV7-2 and TRBJ2-1, is GAGVSQSPSNKVTEKGKDVELRCDPISGHTALYWYRQSLGQGLEFLIYFQGNSAPDKSGLPSDRFSAERTGGSVSTLTIQRTQQEDSAVYLCASSTSGQSYNEQFFGPGTRLTVL.

The chain employs TRBV10-3 and TRBJ1-6, with TRBD1 as a possible D gene (6 bases). Trimming left V 0 bases short and J 10 bases short, with 13 bases between. This CDR3 region has 15 residues. From germline, CDR1 is ENHRY and CDR2 SYGVKD. The CDR3 nucleotides read TGTGCCATCAGTGAGTCAAGTTCACAGGGCTCACCCCTCCACTTT. Protein product: CAISESSSQGSPLHF.

The chain carries TRBV6-5 and TRBJ2-1, with D possibly TRBD2 on 6 matching bases. The V gene lost 2 bases and the J gene lost 0 bases, with 8 bases spanning the gap. The CDR3 extends over 15 amino acids. Germline CDR1 is MNHEY and CDR2 is SVGAGI. The CDR3 DNA is TGTGCCAGCAGTTACATCGGGAGCTCCTACAATGAGCAGTTCTTC. Its protein product is CASSYIGSSYNEQFF.

V usage is TRBV7-2 and J usage is TRBJ2-3, with 11 positions matching TRBD1. J lost 3 bases, V lost 5 bases, and 7 bases had no gene match. Looked up from germline, CDR1 is SGHTA and CDR2 is FQGNSA. This CDR3 is built from 16 residues. Written as DNA, the CDR3 is TGTGCCAGCAGCCTTTGGACAGGGGGCAGGACAGATACGCAGTATTTT. Its translation is CASSLWTGGRTDTQYF.

This clone was counted only a few times. J is TRBJ2-3 and V is TRBV7-2, with 7 bases matching TRBD2. The ends lost 5 bases at V and 1 base at J; junction bases unmatched: 0. Germline CDR1 reads SGHTA; CDR2 reads FQGNSA. The CDR3 consists of 13 residues. The CDR3, as DNA: TGTGCCAGCAGCGGGAGGGGCACAGATACGCAGTATTTT. It encodes CASSGRGTDTQYF.

For this clone: The same CDR3 is also encoded by other DNA sequences in this sample. This chain connects TRBV10-3 to TRBJ2-5; D may be TRBD1 or TRBD2 (5 bases each). The V end was cut by 4 bases, the J end by 1 base, with 7 bases between. The CDR3 spans 13 residues. Germline lookup yields CDR1 ENHRY and CDR2 SYGVKD. For the CDR3, the DNA is TGTGCCATCAGTGCCGGGGCCCAAGAGACCCAGTACTTC. It specifies CAISAGAQETQYF.

This clone showed up just a few times. The chain joins TRBV29-1 to TRBJ2-1; 14 bases map to TRBD2. V lost 7 bases, J lost 4 bases, and 6 bases stayed unmatched. The CDR3 spans 15 residues. Per the germline V gene, CDR1 is SQVTM and CDR2 is ANQGSEA. CDR3 residues: CSGRTSGRTYNEQFF. Here the CDR3 DNA reads TGCAGCGGCAGGACTAGCGGGAGGACATACAATGAGCAGTTCTTC.

The rearrangement joins TRBV5-1 to TRBJ2-1; 7 bases are shared with TRBD1. CDR3 length: 15 amino acids. V lost 1 base and J lost 6; bases outside the gene matches: 7. Germline values: CDR1 SGHRS, CDR2 YFSETQ. CDR3 bases: TGCGCCAGCAGCTTGACAGGGGTAACGAGCAATGAGCAGTTCTTC. Its translation: CASSLTGVTSNEQFF.

This clone was counted only a few times. Here the CDR3 reads CASSVAGSGGADTQYF. DNA for the CDR3: TGTGCCAGCAGCGTAGCGGGTAGCGGGGGTGCAGATACGCAGTATTTT. This sequence joins TRBV9 and TRBJ2-3; TRBD2 matches 9 bases. Germline V CDR1 and CDR2: SGDLS, YYNGEE. The CDR3 covers 16 residues. J lost 4 bases, V lost 0 bases, and 6 bases had no gene match.

The chain is built from TRBV6-6 and TRBJ2-6; D possibly uses TRBD1 or TRBD2 (5 bases each). This CDR3 comprises 14 residues. Trimming left V 6 bases short and J 2 bases short, with 8 bases between. Germline V lookup: CDR1 MNHNY, CDR2 SVGAGI (reference sequence). The CDR3: CASSGAAGANVLTF. DNA of the CDR3: TGTGCCAGCAGCGGGGCCGCTGGGGCCAACGTCCTGACTTTC.

The sample holds a few counts of this clone. V and J are TRBV18 and TRBJ2-6; D unclear. CDR3 length: 15 residues. CDR1 is KGHSH and CDR2 is LQKENI in the germline V gene. V was trimmed by 4 bases and J by 0 bases, leaving 7 bases between them. The chain's CDR3 is CASSHDNSGANVLTF. The CDR3 DNA reads as TGTGCCAGCTCACATGACAACTCTGGGGCCAACGTCCTGACTTTC. Complete variable domain (other parts from reference TRBV18 and TRBJ2-6): NAGVMQNPRHLVRRRGQEARLRCSPMKGHSHVYWYRQLPEEGLKFMVYLQKENIIDESGMPKERFSAEFPKEGPSILRIQQVVRGDSAAYFCASSHDNSGANVLTFGAGSRLTVL.

This chain joins TRBV19 and TRBJ2-7; D is possibly TRBD1 (5 bases). The CDR3 loop spans 13 amino acids. The ends were cut back, 4 bases at V and 3 bases at J, with 10 bases in the middle. CDR1 is LNHDA, CDR2 SQIVND, per germline (reference sequence). The CDR3 DNA reads as TGTGCCAGTAGTAAAGGGCAGGGCTACGAGCAGTACTTC. As protein: CASSKGQGYEQYF.

In regard to this clone: This same CDR3 is encoded by further DNA sequences in the sample. This chain joins TRBV30 and TRBJ2-3, with 7 bases aligning to TRBD2. Germline V gene sequence: CDR1 GTSNPN, CDR2 SVGIG (reference sequence). V lost 0 bases and J lost 1; bases outside the gene matches: 4. The CDR3 sequence is 15 residues long. CDR3: CAWSVGLAGTDTQYF. CDR3 nucleotide sequence: TGTGCCTGGAGTGTAGGTCTAGCGGGCACAGATACGCAGTATTTT.

The chain employs TRBV29-1 and TRBJ1-1; D unclear. V was trimmed by 0 bases and J by 0 bases, leaving 8 bases between them. Germline lookup yields CDR1 SQVTM and CDR2 ANQGSEA. The CDR3 has 14 residues. As DNA, the CDR3 is TGCAGCGTTGAAGAGAGACGGATGAACACTGAAGCTTTCTTT. Its protein product is CSVEERRMNTEAFF.

This chain joins TRBV30 and TRBJ2-3; D is unclear. This CDR3 region has 12 residues. Trimming cost V 2 bases and J 7 bases, with 10 bases left between them. Per germline, CDR1 GTSNPN and CDR2 SVGIG (reference sequence). DNA of the CDR3: TGTGCCTGGAGTCACTCACGAAATACGCAGTATTTT. Translating gives CAWSHSRNTQYF.

This rearrangement joins TRBV10-3 to TRBJ1-1; D might be TRBD1 (6 bases). The V gene's germline CDR1 is ENHRY and CDR2 SYGVKD. V lost 2 bases and J lost 1, with 11 bases in between. CDR3 length: 15 residues. This CDR3 reads CAISERQESNTEAFF. The CDR3 bases are TGTGCCATCAGTGAGCGACAGGAATCGAACACTGAAGCTTTCTTT.

This clone was recorded a few times. V gene TRBV5-1 combines with J gene TRBJ2-3, with 7 bases fitting TRBD1. V was pared by 2 bases and J by 5 bases, with 2 bases of the junction left unmatched. The germline gives CDR1 SGHRS, CDR2 YFSETQ. This CDR3 has 13 residues. CDR3 residues: CASSLTGEDTQYF. CDR3 coding DNA: TGCGCCAGCAGCTTAACAGGGGAAGATACGCAGTATTTT.

V usage is TRBV15 and J usage is TRBJ1-6; D is possibly TRBD1 (6 bases). Per germline, CDR1 LNHNV and CDR2 YYDKDF (reference sequence). This CDR3 is built from 16 residues. V shed 0 bases and J shed 7 bases, with 13 bases lying between them. CDR3 loop: CATSRDGNRANSPLHF. In nucleotides, the CDR3 is TGTGCCACCAGCAGAGATGGTAACAGGGCCAATTCACCCCTCCACTTT.

This clone was seen a few times. The chain joins TRBV7-2 to TRBJ2-3; 13 bases line up with TRBD2. The V gene's germline CDR1 is SGHTA and CDR2 FQGNSA. V lost 5 bases to trimming and J lost 5 bases; unmatched junction nucleotides: 4. This CDR3 spans 15 amino acids. The CDR3 protein is CASSGLAGAGDTQYF. DNA of the CDR3: TGTGCCAGCAGCGGACTAGCGGGAGCTGGAGATACGCAGTATTTT.

The chain recombines TRBV21-1 with TRBJ1-2; the table's D call, TRBD1, was not checked against the DNA. TRBV21-1 is a pseudogene locus. This CDR3 contains 16 residues. The CDR3 DNA reads as TGTGCCAGCAGCACAAAGACCGGACAGTCTAACTATGGCTACACCTTC. Its translation is CASSTKTGQSNYGYTF.

This clone was seen only a few times. This chain uses TRBV5-6 with TRBJ1-5; D is uncertain. The CDR3 consists of 14 residues. Trimming cost V 0 bases and J 1 base, with 5 bases left between them. Germline CDR1 reads SGHDT; CDR2 reads YYEEEE. CDR3 protein: CASSLAGSNQPQHF. The CDR3 nucleotides read TGTGCCAGCAGCTTGGCTGGGAGCAATCAGCCCCAGCATTTT.

The chain recombines TRBV29-1 with TRBJ2-5; D gene uncertain. The CDR3 is 13 amino acids. CDR1 is SQVTM, CDR2 ANQGSEA, per germline. Between the trimmed V and J ends, which lost 7 bases and 5 bases, there was a span of 17 bases. CDR3 sequence (DNA): TGCAGCGGGTTCAACCCCACTACCGAGACCCAGTACTTC. This codes for CSGFNPTTETQYF. The full variable domain, completed using reference TRBV29-1 and TRBJ2-5, is SAVISQKPSRDICQRGTSLTIQCQVDSQVTMMFWYRQQPGQSLTLIATANQGSEATYESGFVIDKFPISRPNLTFSTLTVSNMSPEDSSIYLCSGFNPTTETQYFGPGTRLLVL.